This is a list of T cell receptor beta chains from one sample in a study of Tregs in tolerant kidney transplant recipients. Method: immunoSEQ multiplex PCR; TCRdb's copy keeps in-frame clones and lacks some. Among about 87,000 clones listed, 90% to 95% were seen once. Sample: CD4+ T cells from blood, taken before the transplant. The source is a human donor who received a combined kidney and bone marrow transplant. The CDR3 runs from the conserved cysteine through the conserved F or W. The D gene is left open where the match is weak. For some rows the clone size is stated as once, few or many, or as a class when expanded; others skip it.

V	length	D	J	size	DNA	CDR3
TRBV5-1	17	TRBD2	TRBJ2-1	once	TGCGCCAGCAGCCCCCACATTGGCGGGGGGGCTTACAATGAGCAGTTCTTC	CASSPHIGGGAYNEQFF
TRBV28	16	TRBD2	TRBJ2-7	-	TGTGCCAGCAGTCCCTTACCCCCGGGACTACACTACGAGCAGTACTTC	CASSPLPPGLHYEQYF
TRBV19	14	TRBD2	TRBJ2-2	-	TGTGCCAGTAGTATAGTCGGGGGGTTCGGGGAGCTGTTTTTT	CASSIVGGFGELFF
TRBV5-1	14	TRBD1	TRBJ2-5	-	TGCGCCACTCGCCGACAGGGGGTAAAAGAGACCCAGTACTTC	CATRRQGVKETQYF
TRBV25-1	13	TRBD1	TRBJ2-7	-	TGTGCCAGCAATTACAGGGGGCACGACGAGCAGTACTTC	CASNYRGHDEQYF
TRBV28	16	TRBD1	TRBJ2-2	once	TGTGCCAGCAGTCCGGACAGGGCGGGTTTCACCGGGGAGCTGTTTTTT	CASSPDRAGFTGELFF
TRBV27	14	TRBD1	TRBJ1-2	-	TGTGCCAGCAGTTTATCCCAGGGGGCAGGAGGCTACACCTTC	CASSLSQGAGGYTF
TRBV7-9	16	TRBD2	TRBJ2-1	once	TGTGCCAGCAGCTTAGCCCTAGCGGGAGCTTACAATGAGCAGTTCTTC	CASSLALAGAYNEQFF
TRBV7-2	15	TRBD1	TRBJ1-5	-	TGTGCCAGCAGCTTCGGACAGGGGGGGTATCAGCCCCAGCATTTT	CASSFGQGGYQPQHF
TRBV27	21	TRBD2	TRBJ2-3	-	TGTGCCAGCAGTCCAAGACCTCCTAGCGGGAGAGGGCCTATTAGCACAGATACGCAGTATTTT	CASSPRPPSGRGPISTDTQYF
TRBV7-2	14	-	TRBJ2-7	once	TGTGCCAGCAGCCCGGTCAATTGGAGCTACGAGCAGTACTTC	CASSPVNWSYEQYF
TRBV4-3	16	-	TRBJ2-1	few	TGCGCCAGCAGCCCGCGGGACGGGTCTACCTACAATGAGCAGTTCTTC	CASSPRDGSTYNEQFF
TRBV29-1	12	TRBD1	TRBJ1-4	-	TGCAGCGTTATTGACAGGGTTGAAAAACTGTTTTTT	CSVIDRVEKLFF
TRBV27	14	-	TRBJ1-2	-	TGTGCCAGCAGTTTATCGGGGCAGGGGAATGGCTACACCTTC	CASSLSGQGNGYTF
TRBV5-8	16	-	TRBJ1-1	once	TGTGCCAGCAGCTTGGTGTGGGGGCCCGGGAACACTGAAGCTTTCTTT	CASSLVWGPGNTEAFF
TRBV6-6	14	-	TRBJ2-3	-	TGTGCCAGCAGCTGGCACAGTAGAACAGATACGCAGTATTTT	CASSWHSRTDTQYF
TRBV5-6	14	-	TRBJ2-7	-	TGTGCCAGCAGCCCAGCCCTAGCGAACTACGAGCAGTACTTC	CASSPALANYEQYF
TRBV2	14	TRBD1	TRBJ2-3	-	TGTGCCAGCAGTGGGACAGGGGATACAGATACGCAGTATTTT	CASSGTGDTDTQYF
TRBV7-2	18	TRBD2	TRBJ2-3	-	TGTGCCAGCAGCTTAGTGCCGGGGACTAGCGGGCGGGCAGATACGCAGTATTTT	CASSLVPGTSGRADTQYF
TRBV5-1	16	TRBD2	TRBJ2-5	-	TGCGCCAGCAGCTTGGCTGTGACTAGCGGGGGCGGGTCCCAGTACTTC	CASSLAVTSGGGSQYF
TRBV18	15	TRBD2	TRBJ2-1	-	TGTGCCAGCTCACCACCGGGCGGGGGGGTCAATGAGCAGTTCTTC	CASSPPGGGVNEQFF
TRBV19	12	-	TRBJ1-2	-	TGTGCCAGTAGTTCCGTTTTTTATGGCTACACCTTC	CASSSVFYGYTF
TRBV11-3	11	-	TRBJ2-1	-	TGTGCCAGCAGCTCTAGTTATGAGCAGTTCTTC	CASSSSYEQFF
TRBV7-3	16	TRBD2	TRBJ2-3	-	TGTGCCAGCAGCTTGTCCACTAGCGGGAGACCAGATACGCAGTATTTT	CASSLSTSGRPDTQYF
TRBV5-1	14	TRBD2	TRBJ2-1	-	TGCGCCAGCAGCTCGGGACTAGCCCCCAATGAGCAGTTCTTC	CASSSGLAPNEQFF
TRBV2	14	-	TRBJ2-3	-	TGTGCCAGCAGTGTCCTTAGAGGCCCAGATACGCAGTATTTT	CASSVLRGPDTQYF
TRBV5-1	13	-	TRBJ2-2	-	TGCGCCAGCAGCCGGGATAACACCGGGGAGCTGTTTTTT	CASSRDNTGELFF
TRBV23-1	16	-	TRBJ1-5	once	TGCGCCAGCAGCCCTCCTGCCTCGCGGATGAGTCAGCCCCAGCATTTT	CASSPPASRMSQPQHF
TRBV7-2	14	TRBD1	TRBJ1-2	-	TGTGCCAGCAGCTTAGACCGGGACAGCTATGGCTACACCTTC	CASSLDRDSYGYTF
TRBV4-1	19	TRBD2	TRBJ2-3	-	TGCGCCAGCTCCTACCGCGGACTAGCGGGGGCTTCCGTGGGGGATACGCAGTATTTT	CASSYRGLAGASVGDTQYF
TRBV2	15	-	TRBJ2-1	-	TGTGCCAGCAGTGGACTAGTGGGGTCCTACAATGAGCAGTTCTTC	CASSGLVGSYNEQFF
TRBV18	13	TRBD1	TRBJ2-7	-	TGTGCCAGCTCACCAGCAGGGGGCTACGAGCAGTACTTC	CASSPAGGYEQYF
TRBV29-1	12	-	TRBJ1-4	-	TGCAGCGTCGGGTGGAGTAATGAAAAACTGTTTTTT	CSVGWSNEKLFF
TRBV9	15	-	TRBJ2-7	-	TGTGCCAGCAGCGTAGCACCCGGGAGATCCTACGAGCAGTACTTC	CASSVAPGRSYEQYF
TRBV7-6	15	TRBD1	TRBJ2-7	-	TGTGCCAGCAGCTTCGGACAGGGGACGGCCTACGAGCAGTACTTC	CASSFGQGTAYEQYF
TRBV30	14	-	TRBJ2-3	-	TGTGCCTGGAGAATATCAGGAAACACAGATACGCAGTATTTT	CAWRISGNTDTQYF
TRBV30	11	-	TRBJ1-1	-	TGTGCCTGGAGTGTGAGATCGGAAGCTTTCTTT	CAWSVRSEAFF
TRBV5-1	14	TRBD2	TRBJ2-1	-	TGCGCCAGCAGCTTGGCAGCGGGAGGCCTTGATTGGTTCTTC	CASSLAAGGLDWFF
TRBV10-3	14	TRBD2	TRBJ2-7	-	TGTGCCATCAGTGTGGCGGGAGGGTCCTACGAGCAGTACTTC	CAISVAGGSYEQYF
TRBV14	13	-	TRBJ2-5	-	TGTGCCAGCAGCCAAGGTTCGCGGGAGACCCAGTACTTC	CASSQGSRETQYF
TRBV6-1	16	-	TRBJ2-1	-	TGTGCCAGCAGTGATGTAGGGGGGGCCGCCTACAATGAGCAGTTCTTC	CASSDVGGAAYNEQFF
TRBV11-3	17	TRBD1	TRBJ1-2	-	TGTGCCAGCAGCCCCCAGGGCTCAGGGGGTCCTAACTATGGCTACACCTTC	CASSPQGSGGPNYGYTF
TRBV7-9	12	-	TRBJ1-1	once	TGTGCCAGCAGCTTAGTAAACACTGAAGCTTTCTTT	CASSLVNTEAFF
TRBV30	11	-	TRBJ2-5	-	TGTGCCTGGACCACGGGAGAGACCCAGTACTTC	CAWTTGETQYF
TRBV7-2	15	TRBD1	TRBJ1-5	-	TGTGCCAGCAGTTACCAACAGGGGTGGAACCAGCCCCAGCATTTT	CASSYQQGWNQPQHF
TRBV6-7	14	-	TRBJ2-7	-	TGTGCCAGCCCTACAGGACAGACCCCCTACGAGCAGTACTTC	CASPTGQTPYEQYF
TRBV7-9	13	TRBD1	TRBJ2-1	-	TGTGCCAGCAGCGGACAGGGTGGGGATGAGCAGTTCTTC	CASSGQGGDEQFF
TRBV19	15	TRBD1	TRBJ1-1	-	TGTGCCAGTAGTCTAAGGGGGCGTGGGGACACTGAAGCTTTCTTT	CASSLRGRGDTEAFF
TRBV5-1	16	TRBD1	TRBJ2-7	-	TGCGCCAGCAGCTTACTCCGGGACAGGGGCTCCTACGAGCAGTACTTC	CASSLLRDRGSYEQYF
TRBV9	15	-	TRBJ2-1	-	TGTGCCAGCCCCGTGCCCAGGGGGGCTGCTGATGAGCAGTTCTTC	CASPVPRGAADEQFF
TRBV11-3	15	TRBD2	TRBJ2-5	-	TGTGCCAGTCAAGAGGGTCGACTATGGGGGGGGACCCAGTACTTC	CASQEGRLWGGTQYF
TRBV5-1	15	-	TRBJ1-1	-	TGCGCCAGCAGCTTGGTGGGCGGGGTTGGGGCTGAAGCTTTCTTT	CASSLVGGVGAEAFF
TRBV6-6	15	-	TRBJ1-1	-	TGTGCCAGCAGTTTCAGGACAGAACAGAACACTGAAGCTTTCTTT	CASSFRTEQNTEAFF
TRBV7-3	15	-	TRBJ2-2	-	TGTGCCAGCAGCTTAACAATGACTACCACCGGGGAGCTGTTTTTT	CASSLTMTTTGELFF
TRBV10-3	14	-	TRBJ1-2	-	TGTGCCATCAAACGAGCAAAGATGGAGTATGGCTACACCTTC	CAIKRAKMEYGYTF